These 20 T cell receptor beta chains share one sample of origin, sequenced in a study of OX40 agonist ivuxolimab in advanced cancers. Here immunoSEQ multiplex PCR was the method, and the copy in TCRdb shows in-frame clones only, minus some. The table records approximately 26,000 clones, more than 70% of them present only once. The sample consisted of CD4+ or CD8+ T cells sorted from blood, taken in a trial of the OX40 agonist ivuxolimab. Receptor source: an adult with an advanced solid tumor such as melanoma, head and neck, liver or kidney cancer.

Sample share makes this clone medium-sized. This sequence joins TRBV10-3 and TRBJ2-1; a weak D match, TRBD2 (6 bases). The CDR3 spans 17 residues. From germline, CDR1 is ENHRY and CDR2 SYGVKD. V lost 1 base and J 0 bases, leaving 13 bases between the germline ends. The CDR3 bases are TGTGCCATCAGTGAGTTGGTAGCGGAGAGCTCCTACAATGAGCAGTTCTTC. Its translation is CAISELVAESSYNEQFF.

The V call is TRBV9, the J call TRBJ2-5, with 8 bases that match TRBD1. CDR3 size: 16 residues. The germline V gene encodes CDR1 SGDLS and CDR2 YYNGEE. The junction had 8 bases not matched to a gene; V was cut back by 0 bases and J by 4 bases. This CDR3 is CASSVGGRGLVETQYF. DNA of the CDR3: TGTGCCAGCAGCGTAGGGGGCAGGGGGCTTGTAGAGACCCAGTACTTC. The full variable domain, with the rest looked up from reference TRBV9 and TRBJ2-5, is DSGVTQTPKHLITATGQRVTLRCSPRSGDLSVYWYQQSLDQGLQFLIQYYNGEERAKGNILERFSAQQFPDLHSELNLSSLELGDSALYFCASSVGGRGLVETQYFGPGTRLLVL.

The V gene is TRBV27, the J gene TRBJ2-7; 9 bases map to TRBD2. CDR1 is MNHEY and CDR2 is SMNVEV in the germline V gene (reference sequence). Trimming took 3 bases from V and 3 from J; bases not matched to a gene: 3. The CDR3 totals 14 residues. In DNA, the CDR3 is TGTGCCAGCAGTTTTAGCGGGGGTAGCTACGAGCAGTACTTC. Protein product: CASSFSGGSYEQYF.

The chain carries TRBV18 and TRBJ2-1, with 10 bases identical to TRBD2. Germline V gene sequence: CDR1 KGHSH, CDR2 LQKENI. This CDR3 is 16 amino acids long. The trim removed 0 bases at V and 6 bases at J, leaving 5 bases unmatched. This chain's CDR3 is CASSPPGAGGGNEQFF. The CDR3 nucleotides are TGTGCCAGCTCACCACCAGGAGCGGGGGGGGGCAATGAGCAGTTCTTC.

V and J are TRBV6-1 and TRBJ2-1; a weak D match, TRBD1 (6 bases). The V end was cut by 3 bases, the J end by 0 bases, with 12 bases between. This CDR3 spans 16 amino acids. Germline V gene sequence: CDR1 MNHNS, CDR2 SASEGT. The CDR3 protein is CASSDRGSSSYNEQFF. In nucleotides, the CDR3 is TGTGCCAGCAGTGACAGGGGCTCCAGCTCCTACAATGAGCAGTTCTTC.

V gene TRBV9 combines with J gene TRBJ2-7; 8 bases agree with TRBD2. Germline loops: CDR1 SGDLS, CDR2 YYNGEE. The CDR3 length is 17 residues. Trimming cost V 0 bases and J 3 bases; bases outside gene matches: 11. The CDR3 region is CASSVAGDGGEFYEQYF. The CDR3, as DNA: TGTGCCAGCAGCGTAGCTGGTGACGGGGGGGAATTCTACGAGCAGTACTTC.

The chain employs TRBV6-5 and TRBJ2-5, with D possibly being TRBD2 (7 bases). The CDR3 has 14 amino acids. Deletions cut 4 bases from V and 5 bases from J, with 14 bases between. Germline CDR1 MNHEY, CDR2 SVGAGI. CDR3 sequence (DNA): TGTGCCAGCAGTTCTGGGGGGGGGCGGGAGACCCAGTACTTC. Its translation: CASSSGGGRETQYF.

The chain recombines TRBV7-8 with TRBJ1-5; D is unresolved. CDR1 SGHVS and CDR2 FQNEAQ come from the germline V gene. This CDR3 is 15 amino acids long. V was trimmed by 4 bases and J by 5 bases, leaving 15 bases between them. The CDR3 loop reads CASSSRLGVDQPQHF. The CDR3 bases are TGTGCCAGCAGCTCTAGGCTGGGTGTTGATCAGCCCCAGCATTTT.

This clone appeared once. J is TRBJ1-2 and V is TRBV19; no clear D. The CDR3 has 10 amino acids. Germline lookup yields CDR1 LNHDA and CDR2 SQIVND (reference sequence). V lost 6 bases and J 3 bases, leaving 2 bases between the germline ends. The CDR3: CASRDYGYTF. The DNA of the CDR3 is TGTGCCAGTAGAGACTATGGCTACACCTTC.

The V gene is TRBV7-2, the J gene TRBJ2-1; D is uncertain. This CDR3 contains 11 residues. Germline assignment: CDR1 SGHTA and CDR2 FQGNSA. Trimming removed 1 base at V and 9 bases at J, with 4 bases between. The CDR3 is CASSLDGEQFF. The CDR3 DNA reads as TGTGCCAGCAGCTTAGATGGTGAGCAGTTCTTC.

This rearrangement joins TRBV11-2 to TRBJ2-7; D unresolved. The V gene's germline CDR1 is SGHAT and CDR2 FQNNGV. CDR3 length: 13 residues. V dropped 1 base and J dropped 1 base, with 5 bases sitting between them. Here the CDR3 DNA reads TGTGCCAGCAGCTTAGGGCAATCCTACGAGCAGTACTTC. Its translation: CASSLGQSYEQYF.

This clone has only one observation. The rearrangement uses TRBV19 and TRBJ2-2, with D maybe TRBD2 (6 bases). The germline V and J ends were trimmed by 5 bases and 4 bases, with 14 bases remaining between them. Germline V gene data show CDR1 as LNHDA and CDR2 as SQIVND (reference sequence). This CDR3 region has 15 residues. This chain's CDR3 is CASSPGTRATGELFF. CDR3 nucleotides: TGTGCCAGTAGTCCCGGGACTCGAGCCACCGGGGAGCTGTTTTTT.

CDR3 in amino acids: CASSLAGANVLTF. The CDR3 bases are TGTGCCAGCAGCTTAGCCGGGGCCAACGTCCTGACTTTC. The rearrangement links TRBV7-8 to TRBJ2-6; D not resolved. This CDR3 is 13 amino acids long. V lost 0 bases and J 4 bases, leaving 1 base between the germline ends. The V gene's germline CDR1 is SGHVS and CDR2 FQNEAQ.

V usage is TRBV28 and J usage is TRBJ2-3; TRBD2 matches at 10 bases. With V trimmed by 4 bases and J by 0 bases, 7 bases remained unmatched. This CDR3 is built from 17 residues. Per the germline V gene, CDR1 is MDHEN and CDR2 is SYDVKM. CDR3 loop: CASSSYRGLASTDTQYF. CDR3 sequence (DNA): TGTGCCAGCAGTTCATATCGGGGACTAGCGAGCACAGATACGCAGTATTTT.

A few counts support this clone. The CDR3 loop reads CASSLLAGGPSTDTQYF. CDR3 nucleotides: TGTGCCAGCAGCTTACTAGCGGGAGGGCCTAGCACAGATACGCAGTATTTT. The chain uses TRBV11-2 and TRBJ2-3; 12 bases map to TRBD2. V lost 2 bases and J lost 0; bases outside the gene matches: 3. This CDR3 has 17 amino acids. Germline values: CDR1 SGHAT, CDR2 FQNNGV.

The chain combines TRBV18 with TRBJ2-5; D assignment may be TRBD1 or TRBD2 (5 bases each). This CDR3 comprises 13 residues. The V gene lost 5 bases and the J gene lost 5 bases, with 12 bases spanning the gap. Germline CDR1 reads KGHSH; CDR2 reads LQKENI. The CDR3 nucleotides read TGTGCCAGCTCAAGGGACGAAGAGGAGACCCAGTACTTC. Residues: CASSRDEEETQYF.

The chain employs TRBV7-6 and TRBJ1-2; D gene ambiguous. Germline V gene lookup returns CDR1 SGHVS and CDR2 FNYEAQ. V was cut by 1 base and J by 4 bases, with 7 bases left in between. The CDR3 runs 13 residues. DNA of the CDR3: TGTGCCAGCAGCTTAGAGGCTGTCTATGGCTACACCTTC. Amino acid sequence: CASSLEAVYGYTF.

This chain joins TRBV6-5 and TRBJ2-7, with a possible D match to TRBD1 (5 bases). V was clipped by 6 bases and J by 3 bases, with 12 bases between them. Germline CDR1 is MNHEY and CDR2 is SVGAGI. The CDR3 has 13 amino acids. CDR3 sequence reads: CASSPGPFYEQYF. The CDR3 DNA follows: TGTGCCAGCAGCCCAGGGCCTTTCTACGAGCAGTACTTC.

The chain couples TRBV4-3 to TRBJ1-1; D unclear. Germline V gene lookup returns CDR1 LGHNA and CDR2 YSLEER. The length of the CDR3 is 15 residues. Trimming removed 4 bases at V and 1 base at J, with 13 bases between. The CDR3 loop reads CASSLRAATNTEAFF. CDR3 nucleotide sequence: TGCGCCAGCAGCCTAAGGGCGGCGACGAACACTGAAGCTTTCTTT.

The rearrangement joins TRBV5-6 to TRBJ1-1; the D is unclear. CDR3 length: 15 residues. V lost 0 bases, J lost 2 bases, and 11 bases lay in between. Germline lookup yields CDR1 SGHDT and CDR2 YYEEEE. CDR3 coding DNA: TGTGCCAGCAGCTTGGTTCGGCAAACCAACACTGAAGCTTTCTTT. Its translation is CASSLVRQTNTEAFF. Combining the CDR3 with reference TRBV5-6 and TRBJ1-1 gives the whole variable domain DAGVTQSPTHLIKTRGQQVTLRCSPKSGHDTVSWYQQALGQGPQFIFQYYEEEERQRGNFPDRFSGHQFPNYSSELNVNALLLGDSALYLCASSLVRQTNTEAFFGQGTRLTVV.